This is a list of T cell receptor beta chains from one sample in a study of response to subunit inactivated influenza vaccine. TCRdb recomputed calls from the RT-PCR reads with MiXCR, one row per CDR3 protein. Among about 570,000 distinct CDR3 sequences listed, about 10% were seen once. The same specimen was also included in a second study, on T cells expressing NK-cell markers.

Sample: PBMCs from blood, taken on the day of vaccination. Receptors originate from a man aged 45 to 65 who received an inactivated influenza vaccine. Each CDR3 is given with its conserved first and last residue. A D gene is named only where the DNA matches it firmly. For some rows the clone size is stated as once, few or many, or as a class when expanded; others skip it.

>TRBV28|.|16|TRBJ1-2|few
TGTGCCAGCAGTTTACACCACGGACGTGGGGGCTATGGCTACACCTTC
CASSLHHGRGGYGYTF
>TRBV7-2|TRBD1|17|TRBJ2-1|few
TGTGCCAGCAGCCTGCTGGGCGCGGGACAGGGGACGAATGAGCAGTTCTTC
CASSLLGAGQGTNEQFF
>TRBV29-1|TRBD1|13|TRBJ1-2|few
TGCAGCGTTCAACAGGGGGCAGACTATGGCTACACCTTC
CSVQQGADYGYTF
>TRBV6-2/TRBV6-3|TRBD1|18|TRBJ2-7|few
TGTGCCAGCAGGCATAAGACTCGGACAGGTCTTAGCTCCTACGAGCAGTACTTC
CASRHKTRTGLSSYEQYF
>TRBV3-1|.|18|TRBJ2-1|.
TGTGCCAGCAGCCAAGAATTGAGGGTGGGCGGGTTATCCAATGAGCAGTTCTTC
CASSQELRVGGLSNEQFF
>TRBV6-1|.|15|TRBJ2-6|.
TGTGCCAGCACCAAGACAGGCTCTGGGGCCAACGTCCTGACTTTC
CASTKTGSGANVLTF
>TRBV18|.|17|TRBJ2-1|few
TGTGCCAGCTCACCCCGCGGGGCCGGAGTTTCCTACAATGAGCAGTTCTTC
CASSPRGAGVSYNEQFF
>TRBV12-3/TRBV12-4|TRBD2|14|TRBJ2-7|.
TGTGCCAGCAGTCCCGCAGGGACTATCTACGAGCAGTACTTC
CASSPAGTIYEQYF
>TRBV20-1|TRBD1|14|TRBJ1-2|few
TGCAGTGCCTCTTTAGGCAGGGGGCGCGGTGGCTACACCTTC
CSASLGRGRGGYTF
>TRBV3-1|.|13|TRBJ2-1|.
TGTGCCAGCATTAACCCGAGAGGGGGTGAGCAGTTCTTC
CASINPRGGEQFF
>TRBV20-1|.|13|TRBJ2-7|.
TGCAGTGCGACCCTCGGGGGAGAGGGCGAGCAGTACTTC
CSATLGGEGEQYF
>TRBV15|.|13|TRBJ2-5|many
TGTGCCACCAGCAGAGGACTGCAAGAGACCCAGTACTTC
CATSRGLQETQYF
>TRBV6-2/TRBV6-3|.|13|TRBJ2-7|few
TGTGCCAGCAGCGTTACAGGGTACTACGAGCAGTACTTC
CASSVTGYYEQYF
>TRBV24-1|TRBD2|18|TRBJ2-1|.
TGTGCCACCAGTGACCCCACGCCCCTAGCGGGGCCCTACAATGAGCAGTTCTTC
CATSDPTPLAGPYNEQFF
>TRBV20-1|TRBD1|11|TRBJ2-1|.
TGCAGTGCTTGGACAGGGGGCGAGCAGTTCTTC
CSAWTGGEQFF
>TRBV3-1|TRBD2|15|TRBJ2-7|.
TGTGCCAGCAGCCAAGGGGCGGGAGGCCCCTACGAGCAGTACTTC
CASSQGAGGPYEQYF
>TRBV5-1|.|16|TRBJ1-6|.
TGCGCCAGCAGCAACACAGGGAGCTCCTATAATTCACCCCTCCACTTT
CASSNTGSSYNSPLHF
>TRBV7-9|.|12|TRBJ1-4|.
TGTGCCAGCAGGCTCAGGGATGAAAAACTGTTTTTT
CASRLRDEKLFF
>TRBV5-1|.|14|TRBJ2-1|.
TGCGCCAGCAGCTTGTACGGGGGCCGCAATGAGCAGTTCTTC
CASSLYGGRNEQFF
>TRBV3-1|TRBD1|16|TRBJ2-7|few
TGTGCCAGCAGCCAAGAAGACAGGGATCCCTCCTACGAGCAGTACTTC
CASSQEDRDPSYEQYF
>TRBV20-1|.|14|TRBJ2-7|.
TGCAGTGCTAGCAAGAGCCACCCCCCCTACGAGCAGTACTTC
CSASKSHPPYEQYF
>TRBV5-1|.|16|TRBJ2-7|.
TGCGCCAGCAGCTTAGAATTTCCGGGTGCCTCCTACGAGCAGTACTTC
CASSLEFPGASYEQYF
>TRBV20-1|.|15|TRBJ2-1|.
TGCAGTGCTAGAGATTTCGGGGTCGCGGGCAATGAGCAGTTCTTC
CSARDFGVAGNEQFF
>TRBV9|TRBD2|16|TRBJ2-1|few
TGTGCCAGCAGCGCCCGGGGTAGCGGGATGGGTAATGAGCAGTTCTTC
CASSARGSGMGNEQFF
>TRBV6-1|.|13|TRBJ2-7|few
TGTGCCAGCAGTAAAGGCATTTGGAACGAGCAGTACTTC
CASSKGIWNEQYF
>TRBV4-3|.|14|TRBJ2-7|few
TGCGCCAGCAGCCAGTACCCCAGCTCCTACGAGCAGTACTTC
CASSQYPSSYEQYF
>TRBV20-1|.|16|TRBJ2-4|.
TGCAGTGCTAGATCGGACCAATCTCTAGCCAAAAACATTCAGTACTTC
CSARSDQSLAKNIQYF
>TRBV20-1|.|13|TRBJ2-2|.
TGCAGTGCTAGTGGATTATCCACCGGGGAGCTGTTTTTT
CSASGLSTGELFF
>TRBV11-2|.|15|TRBJ1-2|.
TGTGCCAGCAGCTTATCTGGGCTAGACGTCTATGGCTACACCTTC
CASSLSGLDVYGYTF
>TRBV9|.|12|TRBJ2-7|many
TGTGCCAGCAGCGTAGTGGGGTACGAGCAGTACTTC
CASSVVGYEQYF
>TRBV19|.|14|TRBJ1-5|few
TGTGCCAGTAGTAGGGGTACGGGCAATCAGCCCCAGCATTTT
CASSRGTGNQPQHF
>TRBV7-6|TRBD1|16|TRBJ2-5|.
TGTGCCAGCAGCTTATCGGGACAGGCGATCCAAGAGACCCAGTACTTC
CASSLSGQAIQETQYF
>TRBV10-3|.|12|TRBJ1-1|.
TGTGCCATCAGGGGGCCTAACACTGAAGCTTTCTTT
CAIRGPNTEAFF
>TRBV18|.|13|TRBJ1-1|few
TGTGCCAGCTCAGGTTTGACAGTCCCTGAAGCTTTCTTT
CASSGLTVPEAFF
>TRBV5-1|TRBD1|16|TRBJ1-6|.
TGCGCCAGCAGCGCGGGGACAGGGTTTTGGAATTCACCCCTCCACTTT
CASSAGTGFWNSPLHF
>TRBV5-1|.|13|TRBJ2-7|few
TGCGCCAGCAGCGCCCCGGCGGGAAACGAGCAGTACTTC
CASSAPAGNEQYF
>TRBV20-1|TRBD2|14|TRBJ2-1|.
TGCAGTGCTAGTCCGCGGGGGGGCCGAGATGAGCAGTTCTTC
CSASPRGGRDEQFF
>TRBV20-1|.|14|TRBJ2-6|.
TGCAGTGCCAGCCGAAGCTCTGGGGCCAACGTCCTGACTTTC
CSASRSSGANVLTF
>TRBV9|TRBD2|16|TRBJ2-3|many
TGTGCCAGCAGCGTAGCGGCGGGGGGTGGGTCCGATACGCAGTATTTT
CASSVAAGGGSDTQYF
>TRBV7-9|.|12|TRBJ1-6|few
TGTGCCAGCGGGGAAACGAGTTCACCCCTCCACTTT
CASGETSSPLHF
>TRBV20-1|TRBD2|16|TRBJ2-3|.
TGCAGTGCTGTCCGTACGAGCGGGGGGGGCACAGATACGCAGTATTTT
CSAVRTSGGGTDTQYF